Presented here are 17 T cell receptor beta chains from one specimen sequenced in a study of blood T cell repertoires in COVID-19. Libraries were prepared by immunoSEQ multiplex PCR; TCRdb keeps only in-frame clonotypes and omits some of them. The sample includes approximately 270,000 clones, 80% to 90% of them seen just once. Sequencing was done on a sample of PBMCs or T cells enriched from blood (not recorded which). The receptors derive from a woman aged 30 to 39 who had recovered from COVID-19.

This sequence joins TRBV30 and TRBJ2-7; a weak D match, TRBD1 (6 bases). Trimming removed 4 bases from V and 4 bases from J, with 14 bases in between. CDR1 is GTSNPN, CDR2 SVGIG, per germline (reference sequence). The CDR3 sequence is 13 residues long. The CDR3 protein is CAWNMGALYEQYF. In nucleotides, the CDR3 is TGTGCCTGGAACATGGGGGCGTTGTACGAGCAGTACTTC.

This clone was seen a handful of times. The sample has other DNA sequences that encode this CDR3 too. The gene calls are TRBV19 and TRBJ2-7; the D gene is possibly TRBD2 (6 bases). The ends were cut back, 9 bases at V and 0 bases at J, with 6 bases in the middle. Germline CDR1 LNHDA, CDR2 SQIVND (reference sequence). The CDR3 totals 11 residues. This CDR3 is CASGSSYEQYF. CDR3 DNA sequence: TGTGCCAGCGGGAGCTCCTACGAGCAGTACTTC.

CDR3: CASSFEPSGRQYF. The CDR3 DNA is TGTGCCAGCAGTTTTGAACCTTCCGGGAGGCAGTACTTC. The chain uses TRBV28 and TRBJ2-7, with D perhaps matching TRBD2 (6 bases). CDR1 is MDHEN and CDR2 is SYDVKM in the germline V gene. The CDR3 sequence is 13 residues long. V dropped 3 bases and J dropped 9 bases, with 15 bases sitting between them.

The DNA of the CDR3 is TGTGCCAGCAGTGCGGACACGGGACTAGCTTATTACGAGCAGTACTTC. Translated, it gives CASSADTGLAYYEQYF. The chain uses TRBV6-1 and TRBJ2-7, with 9 nucleotides matching TRBD2. V trimming: 4 bases; J trimming: 4 bases; junction bases outside the gene matches: 11. The CDR3 loop spans 16 amino acids. Germline-derived CDR1 and CDR2 are MNHNS and SASEGT.

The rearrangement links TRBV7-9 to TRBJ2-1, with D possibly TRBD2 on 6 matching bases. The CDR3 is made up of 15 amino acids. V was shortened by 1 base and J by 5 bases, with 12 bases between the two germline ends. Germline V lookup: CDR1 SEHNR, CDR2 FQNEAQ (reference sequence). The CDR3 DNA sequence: TGTGCCAGCAGCTTAGGGGTCGGAGGGAACAATGAGCAGTTCTTC. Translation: CASSLGVGGNNEQFF.

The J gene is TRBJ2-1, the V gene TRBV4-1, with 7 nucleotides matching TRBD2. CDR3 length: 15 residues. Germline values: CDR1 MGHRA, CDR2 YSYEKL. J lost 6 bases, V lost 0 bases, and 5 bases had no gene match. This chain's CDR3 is CASSQDWGGFNEQFF. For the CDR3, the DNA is TGCGCCAGCAGCCAAGATTGGGGGGGGTTCAATGAGCAGTTCTTC.

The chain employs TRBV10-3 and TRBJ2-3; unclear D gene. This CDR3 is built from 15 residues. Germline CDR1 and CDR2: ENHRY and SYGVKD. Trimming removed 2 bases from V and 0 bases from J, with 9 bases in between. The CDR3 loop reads CAISEGPLSTDTQYF. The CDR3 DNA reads TGTGCCATCAGTGAGGGCCCGTTGAGCACAGATACGCAGTATTTT.

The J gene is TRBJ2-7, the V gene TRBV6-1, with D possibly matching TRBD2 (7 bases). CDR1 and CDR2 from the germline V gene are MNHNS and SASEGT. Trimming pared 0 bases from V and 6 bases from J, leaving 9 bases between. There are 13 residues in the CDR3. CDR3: CASSEARGGEQYF. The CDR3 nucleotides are TGTGCCAGCAGTGAAGCGAGGGGGGGCGAGCAGTACTTC.

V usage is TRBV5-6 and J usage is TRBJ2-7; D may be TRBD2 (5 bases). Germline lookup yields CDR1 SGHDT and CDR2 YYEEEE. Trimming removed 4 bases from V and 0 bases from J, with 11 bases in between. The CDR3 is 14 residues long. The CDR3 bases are TGTGCCAGCAGCCCGGGTGGGAGCTCCTACGAGCAGTACTTC. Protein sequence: CASSPGGSSYEQYF.

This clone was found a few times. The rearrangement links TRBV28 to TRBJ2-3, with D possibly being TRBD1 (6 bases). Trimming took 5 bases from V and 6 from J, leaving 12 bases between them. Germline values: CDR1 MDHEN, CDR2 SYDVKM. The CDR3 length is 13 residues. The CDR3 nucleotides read TGTGCCAGCAGTGGGATCCAGGGGGATACGCAGTATTTT. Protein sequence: CASSGIQGDTQYF. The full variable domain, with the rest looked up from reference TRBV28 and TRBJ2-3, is DVKVTQSSRYLVKRTGEKVFLECVQDMDHENMFWYRQDPGLGLRLIYFSYDVKMKEKGDIPEGYSVSREKKERFSLILESASTNQTSMYLCASSGIQGDTQYFGPGTRLTVL.

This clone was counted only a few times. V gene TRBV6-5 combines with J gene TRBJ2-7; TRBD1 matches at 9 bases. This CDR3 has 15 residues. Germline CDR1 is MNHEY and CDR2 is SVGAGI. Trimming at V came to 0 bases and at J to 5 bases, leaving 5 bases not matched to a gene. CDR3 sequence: CASSYSGQGGDEQYF. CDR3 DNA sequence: TGTGCCAGCAGTTACTCGGGACAGGGAGGGGACGAGCAGTACTTC.

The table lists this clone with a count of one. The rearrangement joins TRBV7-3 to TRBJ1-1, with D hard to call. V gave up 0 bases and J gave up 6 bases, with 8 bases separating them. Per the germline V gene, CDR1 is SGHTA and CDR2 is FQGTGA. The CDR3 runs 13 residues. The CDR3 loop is CASSLTRSAEAFF. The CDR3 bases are TGTGCCAGCAGCTTAACCCGCTCGGCTGAAGCTTTCTTT.

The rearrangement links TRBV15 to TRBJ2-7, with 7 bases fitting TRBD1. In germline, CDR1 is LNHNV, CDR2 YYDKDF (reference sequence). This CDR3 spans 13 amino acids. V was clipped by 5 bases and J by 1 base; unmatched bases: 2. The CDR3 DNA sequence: TGTGCCACCAGCTCGGACAGGTCCTACGAGCAGTACTTC. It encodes CATSSDRSYEQYF.

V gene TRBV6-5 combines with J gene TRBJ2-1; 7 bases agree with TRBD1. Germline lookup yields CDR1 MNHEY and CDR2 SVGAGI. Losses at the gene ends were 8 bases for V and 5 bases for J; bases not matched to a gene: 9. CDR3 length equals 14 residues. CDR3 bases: TGTGCCAGCCCCCTTCTTGGACAGGACAATGAGCAGTTCTTC. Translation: CASPLLGQDNEQFF.

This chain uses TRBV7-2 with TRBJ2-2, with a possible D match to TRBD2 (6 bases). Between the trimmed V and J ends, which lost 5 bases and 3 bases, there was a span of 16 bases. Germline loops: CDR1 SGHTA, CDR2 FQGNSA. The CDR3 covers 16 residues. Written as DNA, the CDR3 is TGTGCCAGCAGCAAACTAAAGACTAGAGACACCGGGGAGCTGTTTTTT. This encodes CASSKLKTRDTGELFF. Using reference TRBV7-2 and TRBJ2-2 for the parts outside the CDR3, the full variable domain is GAGVSQSPSNKVTEKGKDVELRCDPISGHTALYWYRQSLGQGLEFLIYFQGNSAPDKSGLPSDRFSAERTGGSVSTLTIQRTQQEDSAVYLCASSKLKTRDTGELFFGEGSRLTVL.

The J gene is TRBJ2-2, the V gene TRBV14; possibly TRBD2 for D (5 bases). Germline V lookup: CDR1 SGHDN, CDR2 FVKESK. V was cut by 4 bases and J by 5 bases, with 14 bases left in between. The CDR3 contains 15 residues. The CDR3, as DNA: TGTGCCAGCAGCCCGAGGACTCCGTTTACCGGGGAGCTGTTTTTT. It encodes CASSPRTPFTGELFF.

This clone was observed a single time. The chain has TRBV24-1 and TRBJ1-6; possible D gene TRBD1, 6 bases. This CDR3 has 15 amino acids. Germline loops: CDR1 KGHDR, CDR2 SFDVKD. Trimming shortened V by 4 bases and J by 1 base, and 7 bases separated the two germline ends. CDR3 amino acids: CATSDGQSYNSPLHF. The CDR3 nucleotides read TGTGCCACCAGTGACGGACAGTCCTATAATTCACCCCTCCACTTT.